Shown below are 5 T cell receptor beta chains from a single sample sequenced in a study of PD-L1 blockade in urothelial cancer. The time point denotes: peripheral blood 6 weeks after treatment start. The protocol was immunoSEQ multiplex PCR, while the TCRdb copy is restricted to in-frame clones and leaves out a portion. Of some 41,000 clones in the sample, about 83% were seen once. The source material was PBMCs, sampled around atezolizumab (anti-PD-L1) treatment. All receptors derive from a man aged 55 to 70 with urothelial cancer.

This chain joins TRBV13 and TRBJ2-5, with 9 bases lining up with TRBD1. With 5 bases clipped from V and 4 bases from J, the junction kept 2 bases outside the gene matches. Germline V gives CDR1 PRHDT, CDR2 FYEKMQ (reference sequence). The CDR3 is made up of 13 amino acids. The CDR3 DNA follows: TGTGCCAGCAGCCCGGACAGGGGAGAGACCCAGTACTTC. Translating it yields CASSPDRGETQYF.

This sequence joins TRBV10-3 and TRBJ1-5; D may be TRBD1 (6 bases). The CDR3 covers 15 residues. V dropped 10 bases and J dropped 1 base, with 17 bases sitting between them. The germline V gene has CDR1 ENHRY and CDR2 SYGVKD. The CDR3 loop reads CATRGGAFSNQPQHF. The DNA of the CDR3 is TGTGCCACCCGCGGGGGGGCGTTCAGCAATCAGCCCCAGCATTTT.

The gene calls are TRBV12-5 and TRBJ1-2; D unclear. Germline assignment: CDR1 LGHNT and CDR2 FRNRAP. CDR3 length: 12 residues. V was shortened by 5 bases and J by 7 bases, with 11 bases between the two germline ends. The CDR3 region is CASGPTDSGYTF. The CDR3 DNA reads TGTGCTAGTGGTCCCACGGACTCTGGCTACACCTTC.

This clone was seen a few times. The chain is built from TRBV7-9 and TRBJ2-7, with 9 bases identical to TRBD2. Trimming removed 7 bases from V and 4 bases from J; junction bases left unmatched: 14. Per the germline V gene, CDR1 is SEHNR and CDR2 is FQNEAQ (reference sequence). This CDR3 contains 16 residues. Here the CDR3 DNA reads TGTGCCAGCACCAATCTGGCGGGGGGGCCTAGGTACGAGCAGTACTTC. It translates to CASTNLAGGPRYEQYF.

This rearrangement joins TRBV5-1 to TRBJ2-7, with TRBD1 matching over 7 bases. The CDR3 totals 14 residues. Germline lookup yields CDR1 SGHRS and CDR2 YFSETQ. Unmatched junction bases numbered 1, after V lost 0 bases and J lost 1 base. CDR3 nucleotides: TGCGCCAGCAGCTTGGCGACAGGGTCCTACGAGCAGTACTTC. Residues: CASSLATGSYEQYF.